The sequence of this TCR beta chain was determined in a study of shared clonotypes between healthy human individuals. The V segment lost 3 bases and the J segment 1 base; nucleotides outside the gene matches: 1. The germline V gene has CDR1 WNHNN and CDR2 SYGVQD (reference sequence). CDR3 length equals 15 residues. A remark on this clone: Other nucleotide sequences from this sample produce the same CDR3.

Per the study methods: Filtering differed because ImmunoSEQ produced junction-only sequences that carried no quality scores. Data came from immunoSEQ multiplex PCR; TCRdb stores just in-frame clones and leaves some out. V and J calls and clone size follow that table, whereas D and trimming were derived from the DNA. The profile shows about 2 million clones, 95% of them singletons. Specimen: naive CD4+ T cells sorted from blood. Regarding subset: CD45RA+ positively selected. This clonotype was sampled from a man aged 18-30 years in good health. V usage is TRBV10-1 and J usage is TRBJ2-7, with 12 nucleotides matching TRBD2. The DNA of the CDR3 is TGCGCCAGCAGTGATGGACTAGCGGGGTCCTACGAGCAGTACTTC. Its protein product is CASSDGLAGSYEQYF.